This TCR beta chain is drawn from a study of cytomegalovirus exposure and HLA in healthy donors. General study findings and limits: A missense variant in DCLRE1C was later tied to TCR beta V- and J-gene trimming. Most TCR sequences showed up rarely, but some public TCRs showed up in many donors. Accurate prediction of most subjects' HLA-A and HLA-B alleles from TCR beta sequences was reported.

A remark on this clone: Its specificity is unknown.

Both 60 Vbeta primers and 13 Jbeta primers went into the PCR. TCRdb's table, derived via immunoSEQ multiplex PCR, lists solely in-frame clones and lacks some. The clone table shows tens of thousands of clones, with the ten largest holding approximately 1.7%. J was trimmed by 3 bases and V by 7 bases; bases with no gene match: 3. CDR1 SQVTM and CDR2 ANQGSEA come from the germline V gene. The CDR3 loop spans 12 amino acids. This TCR derives from a woman aged 25 to 39 in good health and CMV-seronegative. Material: PBMCs. V gene TRBV29-1 combines with J gene TRBJ1-2; 9 nucleotides align to TRBD1. The CDR3: CSARDRDYGYTF. CDR3 nucleotides: TGCAGCGCCAGGGACAGGGACTATGGCTACACCTTC.